One and the same sample provided the 28 T cell receptor beta chains below, sequenced in a study of STAT5B mutations in CD4+ large granular lymphocyte leukemia. The repertoire was sequenced with immunoSEQ multiplex PCR; TCRdb's copy has only in-frame clones and lacks some. The sample has roughly 26,000 clones, 80% to 85% seen once. The sample was CD4+ T cells from blood buffy coats. Receptor source: a human donor in good health.

V gene TRBV5-1 combines with J gene TRBJ1-1; D might be TRBD1 (6 bases). The CDR3 sequence is 13 residues long. Trimming removed 3 bases at V and 5 bases at J, with 11 bases between. The germline V gene has CDR1 SGHRS and CDR2 YFSETQ. The CDR3 nucleotides read TGCGCCAGCAGCTGGGGGGGCGGGACTGAAGCTTTCTTT. Protein product: CASSWGGGTEAFF.

The J gene is TRBJ1-2, the V gene TRBV7-9; no definite D call. In germline, CDR1 is SEHNR, CDR2 FQNEAQ (reference sequence). The V and J ends lost 2 bases and 8 bases respectively, with 9 bases between them. The CDR3 is made up of 12 amino acids. In nucleotides, the CDR3 is TGTGCCAGCAGCTTATTGGAGTACGGCTACACCTTC. Protein: CASSLLEYGYTF.

In this sample, this clone turned up once. CDR3 coding DNA: TGTGCCAGCAGTGTCGGACAGGGGAACACTGAAGCTTTCTTT. This gives the protein CASSVGQGNTEAFF. V gene TRBV6-1 combines with J gene TRBJ1-1, with TRBD1 matching 8 bases. The J segment lost 1 base and the V segment lost 4 bases, leaving 2 bases of the junction unmatched. The CDR3 is 14 residues long. Germline lookup yields CDR1 MNHNS and CDR2 SASEGT.

V usage is TRBV15 and J usage is TRBJ1-2; 9 bases match TRBD1. Germline V lookup: CDR1 LNHNV, CDR2 YYDKDF (reference sequence). V shed 5 bases and J 3 bases; nucleotides not matched to a gene: 16. The CDR3 loop spans 18 amino acids. The CDR3 DNA sequence: TGTGCCACCAGCGGGGGGACAGGGACAGCTCTAAACTACTATGGCTACACCTTC. It codes for CATSGGTGTALNYYGYTF.

The chain recombines TRBV7-9 with TRBJ1-1, with 8 bases identical to TRBD1. The CDR3 spans 15 residues. V lost 4 bases, J lost 1 base, and 5 bases stayed unmatched. Germline V gene data show CDR1 as SEHNR and CDR2 as FQNEAQ (reference sequence). In nucleotides, the CDR3 is TGTGCCAGCAGCTCAGGACAGGGATGGAACACTGAAGCTTTCTTT. Amino acids: CASSSGQGWNTEAFF.

This clone was recorded a few times. V and J are TRBV15 and TRBJ2-7, with a weak D call TRBD1 (5 bases). The CDR3 is 15 amino acids. V lost 0 bases, J lost 4 bases, and 13 bases lay in between. Germline V CDR1 and CDR2: LNHNV, YYDKDF (reference sequence). Here the CDR3 reads CATSREQGTWYEQYF. CDR3 nucleotide sequence: TGTGCCACCAGCAGAGAGCAGGGTACATGGTACGAGCAGTACTTC.

The chain joins TRBV5-6 to TRBJ2-6; 8 bases are shared with TRBD1. Trimming took 4 bases from V and 6 from J; bases not matched to a gene: 6. The CDR3 length is 15 residues. Germline assignment: CDR1 SGHDT and CDR2 YYEEEE. CDR3 sequence: CASSLYRGEANVLTF. CDR3 nucleotides: TGTGCCAGCAGCCTTTACAGGGGGGAGGCCAACGTCCTGACTTTC.

This clone occurred once. The chain combines TRBV9 with TRBJ1-6; D not resolved. V shed 0 bases and J shed 13 bases, with 11 bases lying between them. CDR3 length: 13 amino acids. Germline lookup yields CDR1 SGDLS and CDR2 YYNGEE. The CDR3 spells CASSVGAGLPLHF. The CDR3 bases are TGTGCCAGCAGCGTAGGGGCCGGGTTGCCCCTCCACTTT. Looking up the rest from reference TRBV9 and TRBJ1-6 gives the full variable domain: DSGVTQTPKHLITATGQRVTLRCSPRSGDLSVYWYQQSLDQGLQFLIQYYNGEERAKGNILERFSAQQFPDLHSELNLSSLELGDSALYFCASSVGAGLPLHFGNGTRLTVT.

The genes are TRBV11-2 and TRBJ2-1; possibly TRBD2 for D (7 bases). Trimming stripped 6 bases from V and 5 bases from J, with 29 bases between. The germline V gene has CDR1 SGHAT and CDR2 FQNNGV. This CDR3 comprises 19 residues. CDR3 region: CASSEQPPSGGTRHNEQFF. CDR3 in DNA: TGTGCCAGCAGTGAGCAACCACCTTCCGGGGGGACACGGCACAATGAGCAGTTCTTC.

This sequence joins TRBV6-1 and TRBJ2-2; D uncertain. This CDR3 region has 11 residues. With 10 bases removed from V and 6 bases from J, the gap between germline ends came to 9 bases. CDR1 MNHNS and CDR2 SASEGT come from the germline V gene. CDR3 DNA sequence: TGTGCCACCACCCGCCCCGGGGAGCTGTTTTTT. Its protein product is CATTRPGELFF.

The CDR3, as DNA: TGTGCCAGCAGTTTATCTACCGGGAGTGAAGCTTTCTTT. This codes for CASSLSTGSEAFF. The V and J genes are TRBV27 and TRBJ1-1; unclear D gene. The V gene's germline CDR1 is MNHEY and CDR2 SMNVEV (reference sequence). CDR3 size: 13 residues. V was pared by 0 bases and J by 7 bases, with 9 bases between.

V is TRBV28 and J is TRBJ2-7; D not certain. Germline CDR1 MDHEN, CDR2 SYDVKM. The CDR3 covers 12 residues. V was cut by 2 bases and J by 12 bases, with 14 bases left in between. This CDR3 reads CASSLLLATPYF. CDR3 nucleotides: TGTGCCAGCAGTTTACTTCTTGCAACTCCGTACTTC.

The chain carries TRBV7-2 and TRBJ2-5, with TRBD2 as a possible D gene (5 bases). The CDR3 loop spans 16 amino acids. Germline CDR1 reads SGHTA; CDR2 reads FQGNSA. V gave up 3 bases and J gave up 2 bases, with 16 bases separating them. The CDR3: CASSLVARTGQETQYF. The CDR3 nucleotides are TGTGCCAGCAGCTTGGTTGCAAGGACTGGGCAAGAGACCCAGTACTTC. Filled out from reference TRBV7-2 and TRBJ2-5, the complete variable domain reads GAGVSQSPSNKVTEKGKDVELRCDPISGHTALYWYRQSLGQGLEFLIYFQGNSAPDKSGLPSDRFSAERTGGSVSTLTIQRTQQEDSAVYLCASSLVARTGQETQYFGPGTRLLVL.

V usage is TRBV11-1 and J usage is TRBJ2-3; TRBD1 matches 7 bases. Trimming removed 5 bases from V and 0 bases from J; junction bases left unmatched: 5. This CDR3 has 15 amino acids. Germline V gives CDR1 SGHAT, CDR2 FQDESV (reference sequence). CDR3 nucleotides: TGTGCCAGCAGCAAGGGACAGTATAGCACAGATACGCAGTATTTT. Protein product: CASSKGQYSTDTQYF. Combining the CDR3 with reference TRBV11-1 and TRBJ2-3 gives the whole variable domain EAEVAQSPRYKITEKSQAVAFWCDPISGHATLYWYRQILGQGPELLVQFQDESVVDDSQLPKDRFSAERLKGVDSTLKIQPAELGDSAMYLCASSKGQYSTDTQYFGPGTRLTVL.

The V gene is TRBV5-1, the J gene TRBJ1-3, with 7 bases matching TRBD1. Per the germline V gene, CDR1 is SGHRS and CDR2 is YFSETQ. J lost 2 bases, V lost 0 bases, and 5 bases had no gene match. CDR3 length: 16 amino acids. The CDR3 DNA follows: TGCGCCAGCAGCTTGGCCCCAGGACAGGCTGGAAACACCATATATTTT. Protein product: CASSLAPGQAGNTIYF. The variable domain in full, with the rest retrieved from reference TRBV5-1 and TRBJ1-3, is KAGVTQTPRYLIKTRGQQVTLSCSPISGHRSVSWYQQTPGQGLQFLFEYFSETQRNKGNFPGRFSGRQFSNSRSEMNVSTLELGDSALYLCASSLAPGQAGNTIYFGEGSWLTVV.

The CDR3 sequence is CASSPQQVRDRLSTSMYF. CDR3 in DNA: TGTGCCAGCTCACCCCAGCAAGTTCGGGACAGATTATCTACGAGTATGTACTTC. The chain combines TRBV18 with TRBJ2-7; 7 nucleotides match TRBD1. The CDR3 spans 18 residues. V gave up 3 bases and J gave up 12 bases; unmatched junction bases: 26. Germline CDR1 KGHSH, CDR2 LQKENI.

The CDR3 protein is CASSDRTYSNQPQHF. CDR3 DNA sequence: TGTGCCAGCAGTGACAGGACCTATAGCAATCAGCCCCAGCATTTT. The chain has TRBV2 and TRBJ1-5; unclear D gene. Germline V gene sequence: CDR1 SNHLY, CDR2 FYNNEI. Trimming left V 3 bases short and J 0 bases short, with 9 bases between. CDR3 length: 15 residues.

The V gene is TRBV7-9, the J gene TRBJ2-5; D is perhaps TRBD2 (5 bases). Looked up from germline, CDR1 is SEHNR and CDR2 is FQNEAQ (reference sequence). The CDR3 runs 13 residues. V lost 5 bases and J lost 5, with 12 bases in between. Here the CDR3 reads CASSLPGVETQYF. Written as DNA, the CDR3 is TGTGCCAGCAGCCTGCCCGGGGTGGAGACCCAGTACTTC.

The rearrangement links TRBV19 to TRBJ1-1; no definite D call. Germline V gene lookup returns CDR1 LNHDA and CDR2 SQIVND (reference sequence). Between the trimmed V and J ends, which lost 3 bases and 9 bases, there was a span of 14 bases. The CDR3 loop spans 13 amino acids. This chain's CDR3 is CASSMNSPLKAFF. In DNA, the CDR3 is TGTGCCAGTAGTATGAATTCCCCATTAAAAGCTTTCTTT.

The chain uses TRBV9 and TRBJ2-1; D may be TRBD2 (6 bases). V was shortened by 2 bases and J by 6 bases, with 15 bases between the two germline ends. This CDR3 region has 15 residues. Germline V gene data show CDR1 as SGDLS and CDR2 as YYNGEE. CDR3 DNA: TGTGCCAGCAGCGTCACGGACTACAAAGGCAATGAGCAGTTCTTC. Translating gives CASSVTDYKGNEQFF.

This chain joins TRBV7-8 and TRBJ1-4, with D possibly matching TRBD1 (6 bases). Deletions cut 0 bases from V and 7 bases from J, with 9 bases between. This CDR3 region has 14 residues. The V gene's germline CDR1 is SGHVS and CDR2 FQNEAQ. CDR3 residues: CASSLATGREKLFF. CDR3 sequence (DNA): TGTGCCAGCAGCTTAGCGACAGGCCGTGAAAAACTGTTTTTT.

As regards this clone: One end of the junction varies from germline; a read error may be responsible. This chain uses TRBV10-1 with TRBJ1-2, with D hard to call. This CDR3 spans 13 amino acids. Per germline, CDR1 WNHNN and CDR2 SYGVQD (reference sequence). CDR3 protein: CASTENPRSGYTF. DNA of the CDR3: TGCGCCAGCACTGAGAACCCCCGGAGCGGCTACACCTTC.

This clone was recorded once. The V gene is TRBV7-9, the J gene TRBJ2-7, with D possibly TRBD1 on 6 matching bases. Germline values: CDR1 SEHNR, CDR2 FQNEAQ (reference sequence). Trimming shortened V by 8 bases and J by 3 bases, and 17 bases separated the two germline ends. The CDR3 has 14 residues. The CDR3 is CASGDYRDNYEQYF. CDR3 DNA sequence: TGTGCCAGCGGTGACTACCGGGACAACTACGAGCAGTACTTC.

The chain recombines TRBV6-5 with TRBJ2-7, with 8 bases fitting TRBD2. The CDR3 covers 11 residues. Germline V lookup: CDR1 MNHEY, CDR2 SVGAGI. J lost 7 bases, V lost 4 bases, and 0 bases had no gene match. CDR3 sequence (DNA): TGTGCCAGCAGTTTAGCGGGAGAGCAGTACTTC. Protein: CASSLAGEQYF.

CDR3: CSGAEYLGRVGEAFF. Here the CDR3 DNA reads TGCAGCGGAGCCGAATATCTCGGACGGGTTGGTGAAGCTTTCTTT. The chain recombines TRBV29-1 with TRBJ1-1; D unresolved. From germline, CDR1 is SQVTM and CDR2 ANQGSEA. This CDR3 contains 15 residues. Trimming took off 7 bases at V and 7 bases at J, with 25 bases between the two ends. The variable domain in full, with the rest retrieved from reference TRBV29-1 and TRBJ1-1, is SAVISQKPSRDICQRGTSLTIQCQVDSQVTMMFWYRQQPGQSLTLIATANQGSEATYESGFVIDKFPISRPNLTFSTLTVSNMSPEDSSIYLCSGAEYLGRVGEAFFGQGTRLTVV.

V and J are TRBV11-2 and TRBJ1-5; no clear D. V lost 0 bases and J 3 bases, leaving 12 bases between the germline ends. In germline, CDR1 is SGHAT, CDR2 FQNNGV. This CDR3 has 16 residues. DNA of the CDR3: TGTGCCAGCAGCTTAGATTCGAACCGTGCCAATCAGCCCCAGCATTTT. It translates to CASSLDSNRANQPQHF. Full variable domain (missing parts from reference TRBV11-2 and TRBJ1-5): EAGVAQSPRYKIIEKRQSVAFWCNPISGHATLYWYQQILGQGPKLLIQFQNNGVVDDSQLPKDRFSAERLKGVDSTLKIQPAKLEDSAVYLCASSLDSNRANQPQHFGDGTRLSIL.

This clone was counted only a few times. The chain uses TRBV19 and TRBJ1-6; D gene uncertain. CDR3 length: 13 amino acids. From germline, CDR1 is LNHDA and CDR2 SQIVND (reference sequence). Deletions cut 8 bases from V and 1 base from J, with 6 bases between. The CDR3 spells CASGSSYNSPLHF. In DNA form, the CDR3 reads TGTGCCAGTGGGAGTTCCTATAATTCACCCCTCCACTTT.

The J gene is TRBJ1-2, the V gene TRBV2; 10 nucleotides match TRBD1. V lost 3 bases and J lost 6; bases outside the gene matches: 7. This CDR3 has 15 residues. In germline, CDR1 is SNHLY, CDR2 FYNNEI. In nucleotides, the CDR3 is TGTGCCAGCAGTGAGCAATTAGGACAGGGGGATGGCTACACCTTC. The encoded protein is CASSEQLGQGDGYTF.